The T cell receptor beta chain described here comes from a study of CD8+ T cells in alopecia areata. Whole-study context: Patients in the treated group were given tofacitinib by mouth, 5 to 10 mg twice a day. The study, taken as a whole, reports: Tofacitinib significantly brought down scalp clonality and expanded CD8+ clones among top 100. Many expanded lesional clones persisted during tofacitinib (in both scalp and blood).

RNA extraction was followed by reverse transcription into cDNA, which acted as the sequencing template. The assay was immunoSEQ multiplex PCR, and TCRdb's table has in-frame clones only and misses some. Of some 210,000 clones in the sample, over 60% were seen once. On this clone: The target antigen is unknown.

The treatment was: oral pan-JAK inhibitor, 5-10 mg twice daily. This CDR3 has 14 residues. V was pared by 0 bases and J by 4 bases, with 7 bases between. Germline assignment: CDR1 SGHRS and CDR2 YFSETQ. Sequencing was performed on CD4+ T cells sorted from blood, taken at approximately week 45, from a patient treated with tofacitinib. The TCR sequence derives from a human donor with alopecia areata. The V call is TRBV5-1, the J call TRBJ2-2; D unresolved. CDR3 sequence reads: CASSLVESTGELFF. The CDR3 DNA is TGCGCCAGCAGCTTGGTGGAAAGCACCGGGGAGCTGTTTTTT.